This TCR beta chain was identified in a study of identical twins (dated by TCRdb to the mid-2010s). With regard to the full study: TCR alpha and beta repertoires from monozygotic twins, unrelated adults of various ages and cord blood were deep-sequenced to test whether fetal clonotypes persist. To rule out contamination, the twin experiments were replicated at different times with different library preparation protocols. Study-level results and caveats: Out-of-frame TCR alpha sequences shared between twins showed an excess of low generation-probability sequences compared with coincidental sharing between unrelated individuals. Fewer insertions were carried by abundant cord blood beta clonotypes, a similar but weaker trend appeared in young adult naive repertoires, and no such trend appeared in memory repertoires. A weaker excess of twin sharing was found in beta out-of-frame sequences because the signal-to-noise ratio was lowered by fewer shared sequences. Because the same donors could not be followed over many years, conclusions were based on cross-sectional statistical analysis. Recombination models systematically underestimated out-of-frame TCR alpha sharing in monozygotic twins but agreed with sharing between unrelated individuals. Zero-insertion analyses could be partly confounded by invariant T cells such as MAIT and iNKT, though diverse VJ usage argued against such confounding for most clonotypes.

Every donor in the study was a healthy Caucasian. Three pairs of female monozygotic twins, all aged roughly 18 to 30 years, made up the twin cohort. The RNA used for TCR libraries was isolated from peripheral blood mononuclear cells. Concerning this clonotype itself: Its antigen is not yet known. No base quality values were provided; no much bigger clone lies one nucleotide off.

Library construction relied on 5' RACE. The sample was run on an Illumina HiSeq 2000. Template switching introduced a universal primer binding site; the final cDNA contained a unique molecular identifier, enabling accurate counting of TCR cDNA molecules. First-strand cDNA for TCR alpha and beta chains was synthesized from specific primers in the conserved constant-segment region. To control for contamination, each cDNA library was double barcoded with a SMART-Mk sample barcode plus Illumina barcodes. Two successive PCR steps introduced TruSeq adapter sequences along with Illumina sample barcodes. TCR alpha and beta cDNA libraries were sequenced on the Illumina HiSeq platform with custom primers. The study's own analysis went as follows. MiGEC was used to process raw reads and extract unique molecular identifiers, and MiXCR was used to find CDR3 positions. Recombination models were inferred per individual with the repgenHMM and IGoR tools using an EM algorithm. The analysis of shared clonotypes was done with the tcR package in R, with sharing normalized by the product of cloneset sizes. Out-of-frame nonproductive sequences were analyzed to study raw recombination free of thymic and clonal selection effects. TCRdb itself trimmed the public reads at Q25 with fastp, ran MiXCR and retained productive beta chains. When rows share a CDR3 protein, they turn into one entry using the most common DNA and genes. The V and J calls were determined by TCRdb, not by the authors. Recorded for this sample are approximately 600,000 distinct CDR3 sequences; under 8.5% of them occurred a single time. The top ten clonotypes cover roughly 1.5% of the sample.

Trimming at the junction amounts to 0 bases on V and 5 bases on J, and the germline ends lie 13 bases apart. CDR1 and CDR2 are drawn from the germline V gene (reference sequence): LGHDT, YNNKEL. Counted from cysteine to phenylalanine, this CDR3 has 15 amino acids. Only the CDR3 DNA is retained, 45 bases long and in frame from the first base. The data also belong to a second study, concerning yellow fever vaccine responses in identical twins. Per that second paper: According to the authors, the vaccine-induced T cell response in identical twins seemed to be partly convergent and partly specific to each individual. Focusing on identical twins, the study followed the T cell clones that responded to the vaccine, and did so with precision.

Input material: PBMCs. This chain joins TRBV3-1 to TRBJ1-2; the D gene cannot be resolved reliably. The clonotype comes from a woman under 30 in good health. In nucleotides, the sequence is TGTGCCAGCAGCCAAGATTCGGGCAGGCCGTATGGCTACACCTTC. This yields the protein CASSQDSGRPYGYTF.